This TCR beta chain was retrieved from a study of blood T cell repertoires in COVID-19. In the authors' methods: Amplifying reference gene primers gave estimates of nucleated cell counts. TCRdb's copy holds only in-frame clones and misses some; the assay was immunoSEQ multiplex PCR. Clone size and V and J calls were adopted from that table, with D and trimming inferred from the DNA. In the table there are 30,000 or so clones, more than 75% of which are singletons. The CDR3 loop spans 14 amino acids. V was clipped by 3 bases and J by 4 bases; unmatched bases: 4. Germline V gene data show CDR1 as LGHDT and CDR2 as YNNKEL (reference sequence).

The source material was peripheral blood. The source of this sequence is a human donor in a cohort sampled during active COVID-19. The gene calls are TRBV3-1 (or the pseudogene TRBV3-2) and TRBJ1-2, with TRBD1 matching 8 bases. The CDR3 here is CASSQDRAGYGYTF. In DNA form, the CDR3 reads TGTGCCAGCAGCCAGGACAGGGCGGGCTATGGCTACACCTTC.